Presented here are 23 T cell receptor beta chains from one specimen sequenced in a study of blood T cell repertoires in COVID-19. Clones were read by immunoSEQ multiplex PCR, and TCRdb kept only the in-frame ones, dropping some. This table holds 310,000 or so clones, 87% found once. The sample taken for sequencing was PBMCs or T cells enriched from blood (not recorded which). Every receptor here comes from a woman aged 40 to 50 who had recovered from COVID-19.

CDR3 coding DNA: TGTGCCAGCAGTGCCTCCCAGGGGGCTCGGGGCTACACCTTC. It codes for CASSASQGARGYTF. V and J are TRBV25-1 and TRBJ1-2, with 8 bases fitting TRBD1. Germline CDR1 and CDR2: MGHDK and SYGVNS. The CDR3 runs to 14 residues. The V gene end was trimmed by 4 bases and the J gene end by 8 bases; junction bases not matched to a gene: 9.

V and J are TRBV24-1 and TRBJ2-1; perhaps TRBD2 as D (6 bases). CDR3 length: 13 residues. Germline V gene sequence: CDR1 KGHDR, CDR2 SFDVKD. V lost 4 bases and J lost 9, with 12 bases in between. Here the CDR3 reads CATSEAGGSEQFF. In nucleotides, the CDR3 is TGTGCCACCAGTGAAGCCGGGGGTAGTGAGCAGTTCTTC.

V gene TRBV18 combines with J gene TRBJ1-1; no firm D call. CDR1 and CDR2 from the germline V gene are KGHSH and LQKENI. The ends were cut back, 3 bases at V and 4 bases at J, with 12 bases in the middle. The CDR3 loop spans 14 amino acids. For the CDR3, the DNA is TGTGCCAGCTCACCGAGTCCCATGCCCACTGAAGCTTTCTTT. It translates to CASSPSPMPTEAFF.

The chain links TRBV15 to TRBJ2-7; 14 nucleotides line up with TRBD2. In germline, CDR1 is LNHNV, CDR2 YYDKDF (reference sequence). J gave up 5 bases and V 1 base, and 7 bases lay outside the gene matches. This CDR3 is 17 amino acids long. The CDR3 spells CATSRGATSGRVHEQYF. The CDR3 bases are TGTGCCACCAGCAGAGGTGCGACTAGCGGGAGGGTCCACGAGCAGTACTTC.

The chain is built from TRBV5-4 and TRBJ2-5; TRBD2 agrees at 8 bases. Losses at the gene ends were 5 bases for V and 1 base for J; bases not matched to a gene: 10. Germline V gene lookup returns CDR1 SGHNT and CDR2 YYREEE (reference sequence). This CDR3 has 16 amino acids. CDR3 region: CASREGGAGAQETQYF. The CDR3 region has the DNA TGTGCCAGCAGGGAAGGGGGAGCGGGAGCCCAAGAGACCCAGTACTTC.

The rearrangement uses TRBV3-1 (or the pseudogene TRBV3-2) and TRBJ2-7, with TRBD2 matching over 7 bases. Germline CDR1 reads LGHDT; CDR2 reads YNNKEL (reference sequence). The CDR3 has 17 amino acids. The V and J ends lost 4 bases and 0 bases, in that order; junction bases with no gene match: 12. This CDR3 is CASSRSGPAGYSYEQYF. CDR3 nucleotides: TGTGCCAGCAGCCGTTCCGGCCCAGCGGGATACTCCTACGAGCAGTACTTC.

CDR3 loop: CASSRGGNQPQHF. The CDR3 DNA reads TGTGCCAGTAGTCGGGGGGGCAATCAGCCCCAGCATTTT. The chain is built from TRBV19 and TRBJ1-5, with TRBD1 as a possible D gene (5 bases). The ends were cut back, 5 bases at V and 2 bases at J, with 7 bases in the middle. This CDR3 comprises 13 residues. The germline gives CDR1 LNHDA, CDR2 SQIVND (reference sequence). The whole variable domain, filled in from reference TRBV19 and TRBJ1-5, reads DGGITQSPKYLFRKEGQNVTLSCEQNLNHDAMYWYRQDPGQGLRLIYYSQIVNDFQKGDIAEGYSVSREKKESFPLTVTSAQKNPTAFYLCASSRGGNQPQHFGDGTRLSIL.

The chain links TRBV3-1 (or the pseudogene TRBV3-2) to TRBJ1-6, with 8 nucleotides matching TRBD1. V gave up 6 bases and J gave up 9 bases; unmatched junction bases: 10. Per the germline V gene, CDR1 is LGHDT and CDR2 is YNNKEL (reference sequence). The CDR3 consists of 15 residues. The CDR3 loop reads CASSQLPGTGSPLHF. The CDR3, as DNA: TGTGCCAGCAGTCAACTGCCCGGGACAGGTTCACCCCTCCACTTT.

The chain couples TRBV7-2 to TRBJ2-1; D not certain. The V end was cut by 2 bases, the J end by 7 bases, with 15 bases between. CDR3 length: 15 amino acids. In germline, CDR1 is SGHTA, CDR2 FQGNSA. DNA of the CDR3: TGTGCCAGCAGCTTAAACCGCGAGGTTTGGAATGAGCAGTTCTTC. Translated, it gives CASSLNREVWNEQFF.

V is TRBV6-2 or TRBV6-3 and J is TRBJ1-2; D is unresolved. The CDR3 totals 12 residues. The germline CDR1 and CDR2 sequences are MNHEY and SVGEGT. V lost 5 bases and J lost 3, with 7 bases in between. CDR3 DNA: TGTGCCAGCAGTCTAAGCTACTATGGCTACACCTTC. It encodes CASSLSYYGYTF.

This clone has more than one count but fewer than ten. The chain has TRBV6-1 and TRBJ2-1; 15 bases are shared with TRBD2. There are 18 residues in the CDR3. CDR1 MNHNS and CDR2 SASEGT come from the germline V gene. With 4 bases clipped from V and 6 bases from J, the junction kept 10 bases outside the gene matches. CDR3 sequence: CASSAGLAGGSPANEQFF. The CDR3 nucleotides read TGTGCCAGCAGTGCGGGACTAGCGGGAGGATCCCCGGCCAATGAGCAGTTCTTC.

This chain joins TRBV18 and TRBJ1-5; tentative D call: TRBD1 (6 bases). Germline V gene data show CDR1 as KGHSH and CDR2 as LQKENI. The V gene lost 3 bases and the J gene lost 1 base, with 10 bases spanning the gap. The CDR3 length is 15 residues. CDR3: CASSPVDRSNQPQHF. CDR3 nucleotide sequence: TGTGCCAGCTCACCGGTGGACAGAAGCAATCAGCCCCAGCATTTT.

V and J are TRBV5-4 and TRBJ2-5; maybe TRBD2 (6 bases). Germline values: CDR1 SGHNT, CDR2 YYREEE (reference sequence). The CDR3 length is 15 residues. The germline V and J ends were trimmed by 3 bases and 2 bases, with 14 bases remaining between them. The CDR3 nucleotides are TGTGCCAGCAGCTCGGCGGGGCCAGTGCAAGAGACCCAGTACTTC. Its protein product is CASSSAGPVQETQYF.

This clone has only one observation. This sequence joins TRBV28 and TRBJ2-3; D unclear. CDR1 MDHEN and CDR2 SYDVKM come from the germline V gene. The CDR3 has 15 residues. Trimming cost V 2 bases and J 7 bases, with 16 bases left between them. The CDR3 sequence is CASSLSTVGSHTQYF. The CDR3 DNA is TGTGCCAGCAGTTTAAGTACAGTAGGCAGTCATACGCAGTATTTT.

The genes are TRBV27 and TRBJ2-7; TRBD1 aligns across 8 bases. J lost 3 bases, V lost 4 bases, and 8 bases had no gene match. Germline V CDR1 and CDR2: MNHEY, SMNVEV (reference sequence). CDR3 length equals 15 residues. The CDR3 spells CASSSPGQVSYEQYF. The CDR3 DNA follows: TGTGCCAGCAGTTCCCCGGGACAGGTGAGCTACGAGCAGTACTTC.

Note on this clone: The junction departs from the called germline gene at one end, perhaps through a read error. This chain links TRBV6-5 with TRBJ1-2; 8 nucleotides agree with TRBD1. Germline lookup yields CDR1 MNHEY and CDR2 SVGAGI. The CDR3 has 16 residues. The CDR3 coding sequence is TGTACCAGCAGTTCGCGGACAGGGCCCTCTAACTATGGCTACACCTTC. Its translation: CTSSSRTGPSNYGYTF.

The rearrangement joins TRBV18 to TRBJ1-6; maybe TRBD1 (5 bases). Germline CDR1 and CDR2: KGHSH and LQKENI. The CDR3 has 13 residues. V gave up 8 bases and J gave up 8 bases, with 13 bases separating them. This CDR3 reads CASTKDIYSPLHF. CDR3 nucleotides: TGTGCCAGCACGAAGGACATTTATTCACCCCTCCACTTT.

The chain couples TRBV5-1 to TRBJ1-2; D unresolved. Germline CDR1 is SGHRS and CDR2 is YFSETQ. Trimming removed 6 bases from V and 3 bases from J, with 15 bases in between. This CDR3 has 14 residues. The CDR3 region has the DNA TGCGCCAGCAAAGACCCCGGGTCGGACTATGGCTACACCTTC. This gives the protein CASKDPGSDYGYTF.

This chain uses TRBV19 with TRBJ1-2; maybe TRBD1 (5 bases). V shed 3 bases and J shed 3 bases, with 8 bases lying between them. This CDR3 has 13 residues. Germline V gene lookup returns CDR1 LNHDA and CDR2 SQIVND (reference sequence). CDR3 region: CASSIGGYYGYTF. In DNA form, the CDR3 reads TGTGCCAGTAGTATCGGGGGGTACTATGGCTACACCTTC.

J is TRBJ2-2 and V is TRBV6-2 or TRBV6-3, with 11 bases identical to TRBD2. V shed 6 bases, J shed 3 bases, and the junction held 9 bases outside the gene matches. The CDR3 spans 17 residues. Germline loops: CDR1 MNHEY, CDR2 SVGEGT. DNA for the CDR3: TGTGCCAGCAGCGTCGTTAGCGGGAGGGATCACACCGGGGAGCTGTTTTTT. Its protein product is CASSVVSGRDHTGELFF.

This chain connects TRBV3-1 (or the pseudogene TRBV3-2) to TRBJ2-3; D possibly corresponds to TRBD2 (5 bases). V lost 0 bases and J 4 bases, leaving 14 bases between the germline ends. CDR3 length: 16 residues. The germline CDR1 and CDR2 sequences are LGHDT and YNNKEL (reference sequence). The CDR3 protein is CASSQDLVRGSDTQYF. The CDR3 nucleotides are TGTGCCAGCAGCCAAGATCTTGTCAGAGGGTCAGATACGCAGTATTTT.

The rearrangement links TRBV5-1 to TRBJ1-2; D is ambiguous. V was trimmed by 2 bases and J by 0 bases, leaving 5 bases between them. CDR1 SGHRS and CDR2 YFSETQ come from the germline V gene. This CDR3 contains 13 residues. The CDR3 sequence is CASSLLTNYGYTF. The CDR3 DNA follows: TGCGCCAGCAGCTTACTGACTAACTATGGCTACACCTTC.

As DNA, the CDR3 is TGCGCCAGCAGCCCCCGTGGGCCAGGGTATGGAACTAATGAAAAACTGTTTTTT. Protein product: CASSPRGPGYGTNEKLFF. J is TRBJ1-4 and V is TRBV4-3, with a weak D call TRBD1 (5 bases). V lost 4 bases, J lost 1 base, and 19 bases lay in between. The germline gives CDR1 LGHNA, CDR2 YSLEER. This CDR3 has 18 amino acids.